The 21 T cell receptor beta chains given below trace back to one sample, sequenced in a study of regulatory T cells in long-lasting Graves disease. PBMC-derived RNA was used for the TCR library. Each CDR3 protein gets one entry after TCRdb re-called the reads with MiXCR. The sample consists of around 1,300 distinct CDR3 sequences, 45% to 55% of them appearing once. Sequenced here: peripheral blood mononuclear cells (PBMCs), sampled with antithyroid drug treatment, in newly diagnosed or persistent Graves disease (not recorded which). These receptors were taken from a female donor with Graves disease.

The gene calls are TRBV27 and TRBJ1-1; TRBD1 matches 9 bases. The CDR3 contains 15 residues. Germline V gene sequence: CDR1 MNHEY, CDR2 SMNVEV (reference sequence). V was pared by 5 bases and J by 5 bases, with 9 bases of the junction left unmatched. The CDR3 reads CASSKVTGGGTEAFF. CDR3 DNA: TGTGCCAGCAGTAAAGTAACAGGGGGCGGAACTGAAGCTTTCTTT.

The chain recombines TRBV27 with TRBJ2-7; no firm D call. V was cut by 6 bases and J by 3 bases, with 12 bases left in between. The CDR3 has 13 residues. Germline CDR1 reads MNHEY; CDR2 reads SMNVEV (reference sequence). CDR3 in amino acids: CASSSGSYYEQYF. The CDR3 DNA is TGTGCCAGCAGCTCCGGCAGTTACTACGAGCAGTACTTC.

This clonotype was detected a few times. The rearrangement links TRBV19 to TRBJ2-1; 9 nucleotides agree with TRBD2. The CDR3 is 16 amino acids. Trimming at V came to 3 bases and at J to 8 bases, leaving 11 bases not matched to a gene. Per germline, CDR1 LNHDA and CDR2 SQIVND (reference sequence). The CDR3, as DNA: TGTGCCAGTAGTATTCTGGGTAGCGGGAGTACTCATGAGCAGTTCTTC. This encodes CASSILGSGSTHEQFF.

This chain joins TRBV24-1 and TRBJ2-2, with 8 bases lining up with TRBD1. Germline V lookup: CDR1 KGHDR, CDR2 SFDVKD. The CDR3 loop spans 14 amino acids. Germline trimming cut 7 bases from V and 0 bases from J; bases unmatched to any gene: 0. This chain's CDR3 is CATRGQANTGELFF. CDR3 nucleotide sequence: TGTGCCACCAGGGGACAGGCGAACACCGGGGAGCTGTTTTTT.

The rearrangement uses TRBV7-3 and TRBJ2-3; D unclear. Trimming removed 3 bases from V and 6 bases from J, with 10 bases in between. Germline values: CDR1 SGHTA, CDR2 FQGTGA. The CDR3 loop spans 13 amino acids. Here the CDR3 reads CASSFRPQDTQYF. The CDR3 region has the DNA TGTGCCAGCAGCTTCCGACCCCAGGATACGCAGTATTTT.

This chain joins TRBV28 and TRBJ2-1; tentative D call: TRBD2 (6 bases). The CDR3 sequence is 15 residues long. The V gene's germline CDR1 is MDHEN and CDR2 SYDVKM. The ends were cut back, 3 bases at V and 2 bases at J, with 11 bases in the middle. CDR3 region: CASSFGRGPYNEQFF. CDR3 nucleotide sequence: TGTGCCAGCAGTTTCGGGCGGGGCCCCTACAATGAGCAGTTCTTC.

The chain recombines TRBV11-1 with TRBJ1-1; D gene unclear. Germline V lookup: CDR1 SGHAT, CDR2 FQDESV (reference sequence). V lost 5 bases to trimming and J lost 1 base, with 8 bases between them. This CDR3 comprises 13 residues. DNA of the CDR3: TGTGCCAGCAGCCGCAACTGGAACACTGAAGCTTTCTTT. Amino acids: CASSRNWNTEAFF.

This sequence joins TRBV6-4 and TRBJ2-5; D is unclear. The CDR3 runs 14 residues. V was shortened by 0 bases and J by 5 bases, with 10 bases between the two germline ends. Germline CDR1 reads MRHNA; CDR2 reads SNTAGT. In DNA form, the CDR3 reads TGTGCCAGCAGTGACTCGCAATCCTTTGAGACCCAGTACTTC. Protein: CASSDSQSFETQYF.

V and J are TRBV10-2 and TRBJ2-7; D may match TRBD1 or TRBD2 (5 bases each). The V and J ends lost 4 bases and 0 bases respectively, with 10 bases between them. CDR3 length: 14 amino acids. CDR1 and CDR2 from the germline V gene are WSHSY and SAAADI. The CDR3 loop is CASSGDGYSYEQYF. CDR3 sequence (DNA): TGCGCCAGCAGTGGGGACGGCTACTCCTACGAGCAGTACTTC.

The rearrangement uses TRBV6-1 and TRBJ2-2, with D uncertain. Germline values: CDR1 MNHNS, CDR2 SASEGT. The CDR3 covers 13 residues. V shed 4 bases and J shed 7 bases, with 10 bases lying between them. CDR3 in amino acids: CASSAGPVGELFF. The CDR3 DNA reads TGTGCCAGCAGTGCCGGCCCTGTCGGGGAGCTGTTTTTT.

V gene TRBV6-1 combines with J gene TRBJ1-5; D call uncertain. Germline CDR1 reads MNHNS; CDR2 reads SASEGT. V shed 6 bases and J shed 4 bases, with 4 bases lying between them. The CDR3 length is 11 residues. CDR3 sequence (DNA): TGTGCCAGCAGAGATAATCAGCCCCAGCATTTT. Translated, it gives CASRDNQPQHF.

V and J are TRBV12-3 or TRBV12-4 and TRBJ1-4; D is undetermined. Trimming removed 0 bases at V and 13 bases at J, with 12 bases between. The CDR3 runs to 13 residues. The chain's CDR3 is CASSLAEEDPLFF. The CDR3 bases are TGTGCCAGCAGTTTAGCGGAGGAAGATCCACTGTTTTTT.

The genes are TRBV20-1 and TRBJ2-1; 7 nucleotides match TRBD2. The germline gives CDR1 DFQATT, CDR2 SNEGSKA (reference sequence). The junction had 11 bases not matched to a gene; V was cut back by 7 bases and J by 2 bases. The CDR3 runs to 15 residues. The CDR3 DNA reads as TGCAGTGTTACAACCGGGACTACTACCTACAATGAGCAGTTCTTC. Its protein product is CSVTTGTTTYNEQFF.

The genes are TRBV20-1 and TRBJ2-1; TRBD1 matches at 10 bases. In germline, CDR1 is DFQATT, CDR2 SNEGSKA (reference sequence). CDR3 length: 15 amino acids. With 3 bases clipped from V and 8 bases from J, the junction kept 10 bases outside the gene matches. This CDR3 reads CSASGLDRGRDEQFF. CDR3 coding DNA: TGCAGTGCTAGTGGGCTTGACAGGGGGCGAGATGAGCAGTTCTTC.

This rearrangement joins TRBV29-1 to TRBJ2-7; D unclear. V was cut by 0 bases and J by 4 bases, with 4 bases left in between. The CDR3 length is 11 residues. Germline V gene sequence: CDR1 SQVTM, CDR2 ANQGSEA. The CDR3 here is CSVEDPYEQYF. The DNA for the CDR3 is TGCAGCGTTGAAGATCCGTACGAGCAGTACTTC.

The chain is built from TRBV5-6 and TRBJ1-5; 7 bases are shared with TRBD1. Germline V gene data show CDR1 as SGHDT and CDR2 as YYEEEE. V was clipped by 1 base and J by 5 bases; unmatched bases: 6. CDR3 length: 15 residues. The CDR3 here is CASSLTGEDDQPQHF. In DNA form, the CDR3 reads TGTGCCAGCAGCTTGACAGGGGAAGACGATCAGCCCCAGCATTTT. Supplemented by reference TRBV5-6 and TRBJ1-5, the full variable domain reads DAGVTQSPTHLIKTRGQQVTLRCSPKSGHDTVSWYQQALGQGPQFIFQYYEEEERQRGNFPDRFSGHQFPNYSSELNVNALLLGDSALYLCASSLTGEDDQPQHFGDGTRLSIL.

The CDR3 coding sequence is TGTGCCAGCAGCTTAGCTTGGAATTTGGGTCCTTATAGCAATCAGCCCCAGCATTTT. It translates to CASSLAWNLGPYSNQPQHF. The chain links TRBV7-2 to TRBJ1-5, with unresolved D. CDR3 length equals 19 residues. V was trimmed by 0 bases and J by 0 bases, leaving 18 bases between them. Germline assignment: CDR1 SGHTA and CDR2 FQGNSA.

The gene calls are TRBV29-1 and TRBJ2-2, with 7 bases identical to TRBD2. V shed 2 bases, J shed 1 base, and the junction held 4 bases outside the gene matches. The CDR3 is 15 residues long. Per the germline V gene, CDR1 is SQVTM and CDR2 is ANQGSEA. The CDR3 DNA is TGCAGCGTTGAAATATGGACTAGGAACACCGGGGAGCTGTTTTTT. It translates to CSVEIWTRNTGELFF.

This clonotype was seen a handful of times. The V gene is TRBV5-4, the J gene TRBJ2-1; 7 positions agree with TRBD1. The CDR3 contains 14 residues. Germline values: CDR1 SGHNT, CDR2 YYREEE (reference sequence). Trimming removed 7 bases from V and 0 bases from J; junction bases left unmatched: 4. The CDR3 region is CASGRDSSYNEQFF. The CDR3 nucleotides read TGTGCCAGCGGCCGGGACAGCTCCTACAATGAGCAGTTCTTC.

This clonotype was recorded a few times. CDR3 in amino acids: CASSRTRDTGAKNIQYF. CDR3 in DNA: TGTGCCAGCAGTCGCACCCGGGACACCGGAGCCAAAAACATTCAGTACTTC. The chain joins TRBV3-1 to TRBJ2-4, with D maybe TRBD1 (6 bases). Germline V CDR1 and CDR2: LGHDT, YNNKEL (reference sequence). The CDR3 spans 17 residues. Trimming took off 6 bases at V and 0 bases at J, with 18 bases between the two ends.

The chain uses TRBV4-1 and TRBJ1-5, with D tentatively TRBD1 (6 bases). Trimming left V 4 bases short and J 5 bases short, with 15 bases between. The CDR3 has 15 residues. Germline CDR1 is MGHRA and CDR2 is YSYEKL. The CDR3 DNA sequence: TGCGCCAGCAGCCCCGGCGGAGGGGGGGATCAGCCCCAGCATTTT. It yields the protein CASSPGGGGDQPQHF.